A selection of T cell receptor beta chains follows, all from one sample in a study of beta chain features in type 1 diabetes. Profiling relied on immunoSEQ multiplex PCR, and the TCRdb table lists in-frame clones only, not all of them. Of hundreds of thousands of clones listed, 12% to 15% are singletons. Sequencing was carried out using central memory CD4+ T cells from blood. Receptor source: a young man in good health. The CDR3 runs from the conserved cysteine through the conserved F or W. D genes are given only for firm matches. Expanded clones are given a class, and other clones once, few, many or no size at all.

j_call: TRBJ2-6; v_call: TRBV19; clone_size: .; d_call: TRBD1; cdr3_aa: CASSNQGAAGANVLTF; cdr3_nt: TGTGCCAGTAGTAACCAGGGGGCTGCCGGGGCCAACGTCCTGACTTTC
j_call: TRBJ1-1; v_call: TRBV28; clone_size: few; d_call: .; cdr3_aa: CASSFLGPTRTSGAFF; cdr3_nt: TGTGCCAGCAGTTTCCTTGGCCCCACGCGGACCAGTGGAGCTTTCTTT
j_call: TRBJ2-3; v_call: TRBV14; clone_size: few; d_call: .; cdr3_aa: CASSQGTGPGVAQYF; cdr3_nt: TGTGCCAGCAGCCAAGGAACCGGGCCCGGGGTGGCGCAGTATTTT
j_call: TRBJ2-5; v_call: TRBV14; clone_size: few; d_call: TRBD1; cdr3_aa: CASSQEIRRVVGTGGGETQYF; cdr3_nt: TGTGCCAGCAGCCAAGAAATTAGAAGAGTTGTCGGGACAGGGGGCGGAGAGACCCAGTACTTC
j_call: TRBJ1-6; v_call: TRBV6-1; clone_size: .; d_call: TRBD1; cdr3_aa: CAISDPKRQGESPLHF; cdr3_nt: TGTGCCATCAGTGACCCAAAGAGGCAGGGGGAATCACCCCTCCACTTT
j_call: TRBJ1-5; v_call: TRBV6-1; clone_size: .; d_call: .; cdr3_aa: CASNSDQPQHF; cdr3_nt: TGTGCCAGCAACTCAGATCAGCCCCAGCATTTT
j_call: TRBJ2-3; v_call: TRBV7-9; clone_size: few; d_call: TRBD1; cdr3_aa: CASSRTGYTDTQYF; cdr3_nt: TGTGCCAGCAGCCGGACAGGGTACACAGATACGCAGTATTTT
j_call: TRBJ2-5; v_call: TRBV14; clone_size: .; d_call: .; cdr3_aa: CASSQVKLGGRETQYF; cdr3_nt: TGTGCCAGCAGCCAAGTAAAATTAGGAGGGAGGGAGACCCAGTACTTC
j_call: TRBJ2-1; v_call: TRBV5-6; clone_size: .; d_call: TRBD2; cdr3_aa: CASSLVLAGGSNEQFF; cdr3_nt: TGTGCCAGCAGCTTAGTGTTAGCGGGAGGGAGCAATGAGCAGTTCTTC
j_call: TRBJ1-1; v_call: TRBV19; clone_size: .; d_call: .; cdr3_aa: CASAYSGQPNTEAFF; cdr3_nt: TGTGCCAGTGCCTACTCGGGACAACCGAACACTGAAGCTTTCTTT
j_call: TRBJ2-7; v_call: TRBV7-2; clone_size: .; d_call: .; cdr3_aa: CASSLETEQYF; cdr3_nt: TGTGCCAGCAGCTTAGAGACAGAGCAGTACTTC
j_call: TRBJ1-3; v_call: TRBV7-3; clone_size: few; d_call: .; cdr3_aa: CASSHSEGNTIYF; cdr3_nt: TGCGCCAGCAGCCACTCGGAAGGAAACACCATATATTTT
j_call: TRBJ2-1; v_call: TRBV7-2; clone_size: .; d_call: .; cdr3_aa: CASSLDGSLREQFF; cdr3_nt: TGTGCCAGCAGCTTAGATGGGTCCTTGAGGGAGCAGTTCTTC
j_call: TRBJ1-5; v_call: TRBV6-5; clone_size: .; d_call: .; cdr3_aa: CASSYSGINQPQHF; cdr3_nt: TGTGCCAGCAGTTACTCGGGGATCAATCAGCCCCAGCATTTT
j_call: TRBJ2-5; v_call: TRBV4-2; clone_size: .; d_call: .; cdr3_aa: CASILSGETQYF; cdr3_nt: TGTGCCAGCATCCTAAGCGGGGAGACCCAGTACTTC
j_call: TRBJ2-3; v_call: TRBV10-3; clone_size: many; d_call: .; cdr3_aa: CAISGKDTQYF; cdr3_nt: TGTGCCATCAGTGGGAAAGATACGCAGTATTTT
j_call: TRBJ1-1; v_call: TRBV30; clone_size: .; d_call: .; cdr3_aa: CAWRPNRNTEAFF; cdr3_nt: TGTGCCTGGAGGCCTAACAGGAACACTGAAGCTTTCTTT
j_call: TRBJ1-6; v_call: TRBV2; clone_size: .; d_call: .; cdr3_aa: CASSDRRGGSPLHF; cdr3_nt: TGTGCCAGCAGTGATCGCCGGGGAGGTTCACCCCTCCACTTT
j_call: TRBJ2-5; v_call: TRBV5-4; clone_size: few; d_call: .; cdr3_aa: CASSQDRGETQYF; cdr3_nt: TGTGCCAGCAGTCAGGACAGAGGAGAGACCCAGTACTTC